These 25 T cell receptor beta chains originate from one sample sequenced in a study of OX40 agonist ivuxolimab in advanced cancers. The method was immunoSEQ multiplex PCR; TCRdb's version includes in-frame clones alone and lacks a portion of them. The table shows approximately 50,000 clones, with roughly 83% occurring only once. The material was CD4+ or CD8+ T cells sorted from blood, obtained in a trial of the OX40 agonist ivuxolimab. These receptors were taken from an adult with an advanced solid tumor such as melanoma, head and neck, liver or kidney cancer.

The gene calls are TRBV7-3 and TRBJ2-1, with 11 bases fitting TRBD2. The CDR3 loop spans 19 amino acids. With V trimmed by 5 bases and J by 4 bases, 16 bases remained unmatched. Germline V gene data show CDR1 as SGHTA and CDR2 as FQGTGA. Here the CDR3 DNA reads TGTGCCAGCAGCCCCGTCGCTAGCGGGGGGCCTCCCTTATACAATGAGCAGTTCTTC. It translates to CASSPVASGGPPLYNEQFF.

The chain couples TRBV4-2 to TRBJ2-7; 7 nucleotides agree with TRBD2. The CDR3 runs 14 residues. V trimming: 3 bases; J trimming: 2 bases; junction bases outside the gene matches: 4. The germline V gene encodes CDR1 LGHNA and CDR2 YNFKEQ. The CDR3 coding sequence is TGTGCCAGCAGCCAGGCTAGCGGTGCCTACGAGCAGTACTTC. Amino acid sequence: CASSQASGAYEQYF.

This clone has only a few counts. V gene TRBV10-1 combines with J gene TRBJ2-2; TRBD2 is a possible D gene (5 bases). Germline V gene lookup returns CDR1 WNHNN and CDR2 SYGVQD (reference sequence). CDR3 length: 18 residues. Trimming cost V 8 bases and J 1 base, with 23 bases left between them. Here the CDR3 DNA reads TGCGCCAGCGGACGATTAGGAGGTGGGCTAGAGAACACCGGGGAGCTGTTTTTT. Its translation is CASGRLGGGLENTGELFF.

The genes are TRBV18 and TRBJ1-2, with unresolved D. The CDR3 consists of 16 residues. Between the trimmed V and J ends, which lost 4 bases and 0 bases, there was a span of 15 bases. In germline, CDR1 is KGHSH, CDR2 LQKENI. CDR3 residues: CASSLTPNVANYGYTF. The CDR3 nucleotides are TGTGCCAGCTCACTAACCCCAAATGTAGCTAACTATGGCTACACCTTC.

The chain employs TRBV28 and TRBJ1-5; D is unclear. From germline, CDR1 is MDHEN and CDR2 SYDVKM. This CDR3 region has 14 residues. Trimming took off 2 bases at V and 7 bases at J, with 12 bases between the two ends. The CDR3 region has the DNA TGTGCCAGCAGTTTACGTCCGGAACCCCAGCCCCAGCATTTT. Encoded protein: CASSLRPEPQPQHF.

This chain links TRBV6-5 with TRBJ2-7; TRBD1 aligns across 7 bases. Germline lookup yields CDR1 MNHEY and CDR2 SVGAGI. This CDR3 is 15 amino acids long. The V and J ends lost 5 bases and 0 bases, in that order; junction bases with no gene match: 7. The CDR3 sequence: CASSKTGIGSYEQYV. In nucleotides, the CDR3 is TGTGCCAGCAGTAAGACAGGGATCGGCTCCTACGAGCAGTACGTC.

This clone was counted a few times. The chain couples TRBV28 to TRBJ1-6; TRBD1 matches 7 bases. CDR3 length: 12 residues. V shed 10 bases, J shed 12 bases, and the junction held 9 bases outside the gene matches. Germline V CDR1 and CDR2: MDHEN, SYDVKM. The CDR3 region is CAITGTDEPLHF. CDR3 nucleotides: TGTGCCATAACCGGGACAGACGAACCCCTCCACTTT.

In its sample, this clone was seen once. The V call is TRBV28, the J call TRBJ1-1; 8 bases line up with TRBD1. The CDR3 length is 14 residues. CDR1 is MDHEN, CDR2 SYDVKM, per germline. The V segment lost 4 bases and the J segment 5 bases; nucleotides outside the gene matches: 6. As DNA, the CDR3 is TGTGCCAGCAGTTCCGACAGGGGTAGGACTGAAGCTTTCTTT. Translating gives CASSSDRGRTEAFF.

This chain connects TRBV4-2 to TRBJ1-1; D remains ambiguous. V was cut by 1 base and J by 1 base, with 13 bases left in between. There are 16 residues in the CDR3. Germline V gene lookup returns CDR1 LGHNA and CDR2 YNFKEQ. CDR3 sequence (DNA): TGTGCCAGCAGCCAAGTGTGGGGTCAGACGAACACTGAAGCTTTCTTT. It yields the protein CASSQVWGQTNTEAFF.

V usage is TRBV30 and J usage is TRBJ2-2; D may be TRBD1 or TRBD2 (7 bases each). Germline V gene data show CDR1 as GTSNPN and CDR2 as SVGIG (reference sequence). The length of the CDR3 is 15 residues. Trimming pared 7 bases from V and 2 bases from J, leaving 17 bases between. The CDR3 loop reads CAYLRGTINTGELFF. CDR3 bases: TGTGCCTACCTCAGGGGGACTATCAACACCGGGGAGCTGTTTTTT.

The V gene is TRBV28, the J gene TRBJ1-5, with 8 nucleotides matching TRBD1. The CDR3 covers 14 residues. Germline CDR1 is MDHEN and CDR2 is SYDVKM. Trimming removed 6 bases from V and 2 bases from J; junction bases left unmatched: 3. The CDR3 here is CASRQGGGNQPQHF. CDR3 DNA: TGTGCCAGCAGACAGGGGGGCGGCAATCAGCCCCAGCATTTT.

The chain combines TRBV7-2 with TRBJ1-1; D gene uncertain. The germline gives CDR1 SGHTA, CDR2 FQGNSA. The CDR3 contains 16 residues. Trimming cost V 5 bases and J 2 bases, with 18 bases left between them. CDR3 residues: CASSRGPSDKNTEAFF. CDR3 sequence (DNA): TGTGCCAGCAGCCGAGGCCCATCCGACAAAAACACTGAAGCTTTCTTT.

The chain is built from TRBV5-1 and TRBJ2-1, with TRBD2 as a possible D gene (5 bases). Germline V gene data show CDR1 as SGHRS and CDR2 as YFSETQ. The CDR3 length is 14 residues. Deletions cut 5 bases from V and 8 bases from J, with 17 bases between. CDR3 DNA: TGCGCCAGCAGTCAACCGGGATTGGTCGATGAGCAGTTCTTC. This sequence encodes CASSQPGLVDEQFF.

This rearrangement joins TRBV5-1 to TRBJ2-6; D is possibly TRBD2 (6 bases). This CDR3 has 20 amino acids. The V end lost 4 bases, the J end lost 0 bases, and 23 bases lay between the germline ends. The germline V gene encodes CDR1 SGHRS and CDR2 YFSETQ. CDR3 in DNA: TGCGCCAGCAGCCTATCGGTAACTAGCTTCCTTGGCTCTGGGGCCAACGTCCTGACTTTC. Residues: CASSLSVTSFLGSGANVLTF. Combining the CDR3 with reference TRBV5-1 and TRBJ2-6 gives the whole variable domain KAGVTQTPRYLIKTRGQQVTLSCSPISGHRSVSWYQQTPGQGLQFLFEYFSETQRNKGNFPGRFSGRQFSNSRSEMNVSTLELGDSALYLCASSLSVTSFLGSGANVLTFGAGSRLTVL.

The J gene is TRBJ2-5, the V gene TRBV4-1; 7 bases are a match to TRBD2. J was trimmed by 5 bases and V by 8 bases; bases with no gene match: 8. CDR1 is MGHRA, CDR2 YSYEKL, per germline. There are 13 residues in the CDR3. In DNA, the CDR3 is TGCGCCAGCGCCGGGGCTAGCGGTGAGACCCAGTACTTC. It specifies CASAGASGETQYF.

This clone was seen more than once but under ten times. The CDR3 sequence is CASSLDFAYNEQFF. The CDR3, as DNA: TGTGCCAGCAGCTTAGATTTCGCCTACAATGAGCAGTTCTTC. The chain couples TRBV11-2 to TRBJ2-1; D is uncertain. V was cut by 0 bases and J by 2 bases, with 5 bases left in between. Germline lookup yields CDR1 SGHAT and CDR2 FQNNGV. This CDR3 comprises 14 residues. Full variable domain (remainder filled in from reference TRBV11-2 and TRBJ2-1): EAGVAQSPRYKIIEKRQSVAFWCNPISGHATLYWYQQILGQGPKLLIQFQNNGVVDDSQLPKDRFSAERLKGVDSTLKIQPAKLEDSAVYLCASSLDFAYNEQFFGPGTRLTVL.

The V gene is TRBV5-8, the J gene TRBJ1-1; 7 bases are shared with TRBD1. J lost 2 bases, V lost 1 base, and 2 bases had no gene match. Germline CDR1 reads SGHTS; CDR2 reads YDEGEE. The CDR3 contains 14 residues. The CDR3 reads CASSLWDRNTEAFF. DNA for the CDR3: TGTGCCAGCAGCTTGTGGGACAGAAACACTGAAGCTTTCTTT.

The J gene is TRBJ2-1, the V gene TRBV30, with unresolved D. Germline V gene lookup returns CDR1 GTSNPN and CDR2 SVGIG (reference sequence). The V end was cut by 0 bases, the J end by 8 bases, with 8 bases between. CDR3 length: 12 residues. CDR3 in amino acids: CAWSVTRDEQFF. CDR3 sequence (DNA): TGTGCCTGGAGTGTAACACGCGATGAGCAGTTCTTC. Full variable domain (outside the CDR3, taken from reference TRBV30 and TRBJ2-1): SQTIHQWPATLVQPVGSPLSLECTVEGTSNPNLYWYRQAAGRGLQLLFYSVGIGQISSEVPQNLSASRPQDRQFILSSKKLLLSDSGFYLCAWSVTRDEQFFGPGTRLTVL.

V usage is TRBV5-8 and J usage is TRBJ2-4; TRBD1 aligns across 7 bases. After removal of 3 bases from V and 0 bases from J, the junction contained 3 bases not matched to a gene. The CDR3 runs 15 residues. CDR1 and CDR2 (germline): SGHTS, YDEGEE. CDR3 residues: CASSSGQVAKNIQYF. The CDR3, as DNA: TGTGCCAGCAGCTCCGGACAGGTAGCCAAAAACATTCAGTACTTC.

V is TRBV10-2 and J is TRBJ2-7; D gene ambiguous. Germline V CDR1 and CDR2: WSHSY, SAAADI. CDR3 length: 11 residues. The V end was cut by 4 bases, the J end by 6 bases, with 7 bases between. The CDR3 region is CASSGGREQYV. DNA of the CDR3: TGCGCCAGCAGTGGAGGTCGCGAGCAGTACGTC.

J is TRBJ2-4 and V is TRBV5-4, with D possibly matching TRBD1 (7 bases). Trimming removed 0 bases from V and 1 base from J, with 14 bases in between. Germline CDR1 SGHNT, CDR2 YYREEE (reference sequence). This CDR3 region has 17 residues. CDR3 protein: CASSLGKEGAAKNIQYF. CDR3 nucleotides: TGTGCCAGCAGCTTGGGGAAGGAGGGGGCTGCCAAAAACATTCAGTACTTC.

The CDR3 nucleotides are TGTGCCAGCAGGACCGCTCGGGGCACTGAAGCTTTCTTT. It encodes CASRTARGTEAFF. The chain recombines TRBV28 with TRBJ1-1; unclear D gene. This CDR3 is built from 13 residues. CDR1 is MDHEN and CDR2 is SYDVKM in the germline V gene. Trimming took off 6 bases at V and 4 bases at J, with 12 bases between the two ends. Filled out from reference TRBV28 and TRBJ1-1, the complete variable domain reads DVKVTQSSRYLVKRTGEKVFLECVQDMDHENMFWYRQDPGLGLRLIYFSYDVKMKEKGDIPEGYSVSREKKERFSLILESASTNQTSMYLCASRTARGTEAFFGQGTRLTVV.

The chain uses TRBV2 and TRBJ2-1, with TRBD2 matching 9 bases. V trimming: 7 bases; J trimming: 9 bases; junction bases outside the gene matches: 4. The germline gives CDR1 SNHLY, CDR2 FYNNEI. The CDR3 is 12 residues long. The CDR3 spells CASTRGGSEQFF. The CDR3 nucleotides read TGTGCCAGCACGCGGGGGGGCTCTGAGCAGTTCTTC.

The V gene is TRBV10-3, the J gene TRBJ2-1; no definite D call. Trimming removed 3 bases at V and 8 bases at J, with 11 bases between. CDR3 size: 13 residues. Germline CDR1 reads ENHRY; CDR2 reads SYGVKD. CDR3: CAISEDQADEQFF. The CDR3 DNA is TGTGCCATCAGTGAAGATCAGGCGGATGAGCAGTTCTTC.

The CDR3 reads CASSYVPERLEQYF. DNA for the CDR3: TGTGCCAGCAGTTACGTACCAGAGAGGCTCGAGCAGTACTTC. The rearrangement joins TRBV6-6 to TRBJ2-5; D is undetermined. The J call may be incorrect, as the DNA end agrees better with TRBJ2-7. Germline lookup yields CDR1 MNHNY and CDR2 SVGAGI (reference sequence). The CDR3 totals 14 residues.